These T cell receptor beta chains were read from a single sample in a study of tumor-infiltrating lymphocytes in primary liver carcinoma. A single record per CDR3 protein comes from TCRdb applying MiXCR to the multiplex PCR reads. Of about 92,000 distinct CDR3 sequences in the sample, around 68% are singletons; the top ten hold around 26%. Sequencing was carried out using tumor-adjacent normal liver tissue. The receptors were sampled from a man aged 35 to 55 with primary liver carcinoma and hepatitis B virus infection. The CDR3 runs from the conserved cysteine through the conserved F or W. A D gene is named only where the DNA matches it firmly. Some rows mark clone size as missing; the rest say once, few, many or name a class of expanded clone.

>TRBJ2-5|NA|TRBV28|NA
TGTGCCAGCAGGGACAACACAGGGAGGCAGGAGACCCAGTACTTC
CASRDNTGRQETQYF
>TRBJ2-7|NA|TRBV6-1|NA
TGTGCCAGCACCAAGGGGCGCGGGACCTACGAGCAATACTTC
CASTKGRGTYEQYF
>TRBJ1-3|NA|TRBV6-5|many
TGTGCCAGCCGGGGATTTAGCTCTGGAAACACCATATATTTT
CASRGFSSGNTIYF
>TRBJ2-6|NA|TRBV11-2|once
TGTGCCAACAGCTTAGGTACCGAGACCAACGTCCTGACTTTC
CANSLGTETNVLTF
>TRBJ1-2|TRBD1|TRBV12-3/TRBV12-4|NA
TGTACTAGCAGCCGGACAGGGGTGAGAGGCTACACCTTC
CTSSRTGVRGYTF
>TRBJ2-5|TRBD2|TRBV5-6|NA
TGTGCCAGCGGAGTTGAAGTTAGCGGGAGTTTAGAGACCCAGTACTTC
CASGVEVSGSLETQYF
>TRBJ1-3|NA|TRBV4-1|NA
TGCACCAGCAGCCAAGAGCAGACCGATGGAAACACCATATATTTT
CTSSQEQTDGNTIYF
>TRBJ2-1|NA|TRBV6-1|NA
TGTGCCAACAGTGAACAGGATCGCAATGAGCAGTTCTTC
CANSEQDRNEQFF
>TRBJ1-1|NA|TRBV4-1|NA
TGCGCCAGCAGCCGGGTCAGGGCGAACACTGGAGATTTCTTT
CASSRVRANTGDFF
>TRBJ2-2|NA|TRBV11-2|NA
TGTGTCGGCAGCCCCTGGACGGGCGGCGGGGAGCTGTTTTTT
CVGSPWTGGGELFF
>TRBJ1-2|NA|TRBV29-1|many
TGCAGCGTTGAGGACATCTTCGAGGGCTACACCTTC
CSVEDIFEGYTF
>TRBJ2-7|TRBD2|TRBV12-3/TRBV12-4|NA
TGTGCCAGCAGCGACGGACTAGCGGGGTTGAGGGAGAAGTACTTC
CASSDGLAGLREKYF
>TRBJ1-1|NA|TRBV6-5|NA
TGTGCCGGCAGTTACGACCTGATCACTGAAGCTTTCTTT
CAGSYDLITEAFF
>TRBJ1-3|NA|TRBV11-2|NA
TGTGCCAGCAGCGACCTCGGCAGCTCTGGAAACACCATATACTTT
CASSDLGSSGNTIYF
>TRBJ2-1|NA|TRBV5-1|many
TGCGCCAGCAGCTTGGGTAGAGGCGGTAACAATGAGCAGTTCTTC
CASSLGRGGNNEQFF
>TRBJ2-5|NA|TRBV28|NA
TGTGTCAGCAGTTACCAGCAAGAGACCCAGTACTTC
CVSSYQQETQYF
>TRBJ1-1|NA|TRBV28|few
TGTGCCAGCAGTTCCTGGGAGAGGTCTGAAGCTTTCTTT
CASSSWERSEAFF
>TRBJ2-5|NA|TRBV7-2|NA
TGTGCCAGCAGCTTTAACATACAAGAGACCCAGTACTTC
CASSFNIQETQYF
>TRBJ2-1|NA|TRBV2|few
TGTGCCAGCAATGAAATTAGGACGGGCCATGAGCAGTTCTTC
CASNEIRTGHEQFF
>TRBJ2-6|TRBD1|TRBV6-5|once
TGTGCCAGTAGTCGTTGGACAGGGATGAAAACTGGGGCCAACGTCCTGACTTTC
CASSRWTGMKTGANVLTF
>TRBJ1-1|NA|TRBV29-1|many
TGCAGCGTTGAACGGGGGAACACTGAAGCTTTCTTT
CSVERGNTEAFF
>TRBJ2-7|TRBD2|TRBV4-1|NA
TGCGCCAGCAGCCAACTGGGAGAAATTAGCGGGAGCTACGAGCAGTATTTC
CASSQLGEISGSYEQYF